The 28 T cell receptor beta chains given below trace back to one sample, sequenced in a study of pediatric ulcerative colitis. Using immunoSEQ multiplex PCR, the repertoire was profiled, and TCRdb retains in-frame clones only, with some absent. The sample gives around 14,000 clones, 90% of which show up once; 0.85% to 1% is in the top ten. The sequenced material came from blood. The receptor source for this set is a boy younger than 18 with moderate ulcerative colitis.

The chain combines TRBV10-3 with TRBJ2-2; D is perhaps TRBD1 (6 bases). This CDR3 region has 15 residues. Germline CDR1 ENHRY, CDR2 SYGVKD. V lost 3 bases, J lost 0 bases, and 8 bases lay in between. The CDR3: CAISEGQPNTGELFF. CDR3 in DNA: TGTGCCATCAGTGAAGGACAGCCGAACACCGGGGAGCTGTTTTTT.

This chain connects TRBV4-3 to TRBJ2-1; the match to TRBD1 covers 10 bases. The CDR3 extends over 17 amino acids. Trimming removed 0 bases from V and 5 bases from J; junction bases left unmatched: 7. Per germline, CDR1 LGHNA and CDR2 YSLEER. CDR3 protein: CASSQERQGAGDNEQFF. CDR3 bases: TGCGCCAGCAGCCAAGAACGACAGGGGGCAGGGGACAATGAGCAGTTCTTC.

The chain combines TRBV2 with TRBJ2-7; 11 bases fit TRBD1. The CDR3 runs to 16 residues. Germline V gene sequence: CDR1 SNHLY, CDR2 FYNNEI. V dropped 1 base and J dropped 4; count of bases not matched to a gene: 6. The CDR3 DNA is TGTGCCAGCAGTGAAGTTCCGGGACAGGGGGGTTACGAGCAGTACTTC. Its protein product is CASSEVPGQGGYEQYF.

This clone was found once. This chain connects TRBV5-4 to TRBJ2-7; 8 nucleotides align to TRBD1. Trimming took 1 base from V and 3 from J; bases not matched to a gene: 6. This CDR3 comprises 15 residues. The germline CDR1 and CDR2 sequences are SGHNT and YYREEE (reference sequence). This CDR3 is CASSLSFDRGYEQYF. The CDR3 DNA sequence: TGTGCCAGCAGCTTGAGTTTCGACAGGGGCTACGAGCAGTACTTC.

This chain joins TRBV6-5 and TRBJ1-1; unclear D gene. The germline gives CDR1 MNHEY, CDR2 SVGAGI. The germline V and J ends were trimmed by 2 bases and 3 bases, with 10 bases remaining between them. This CDR3 has 14 residues. The CDR3 sequence is CASSYGPGYTEAFF. CDR3 DNA: TGTGCCAGCAGTTACGGCCCCGGCTACACTGAAGCTTTCTTT.

This clone appeared a single time. CDR3 nucleotide sequence: TGTGCCAGCAACCAGCCCGCGCAGGTATCCGAAGCTTTCTTT. It codes for CASNQPAQVSEAFF. The chain employs TRBV6-6 and TRBJ1-1; D not certain. CDR1 and CDR2 from the germline V gene are MNHNY and SVGAGI (reference sequence). The V end lost 7 bases, the J end lost 8 bases, and 20 bases lay between the germline ends. This CDR3 region has 14 residues.

The table lists this clone with a few counts. The chain joins TRBV6-6 to TRBJ1-4; 10 bases agree with TRBD1. This CDR3 spans 16 amino acids. V gave up 7 bases and J gave up 8 bases; unmatched junction bases: 13. In germline, CDR1 is MNHNY, CDR2 SVGAGI (reference sequence). CDR3 loop: CASTPRGTGDFEKLFF. CDR3 coding DNA: TGTGCCAGCACCCCCCGAGGGACAGGGGATTTCGAAAAACTGTTTTTT.

The chain combines TRBV6-6 with TRBJ2-5, with 7 bases matching TRBD2. After removal of 5 bases from V and 1 base from J, the junction contained 4 bases not matched to a gene. CDR1 and CDR2 (germline): MNHNY, SVGAGI (reference sequence). The CDR3 runs 14 residues. In DNA form, the CDR3 reads TGTGCCAGCAGTGGCGGGAGTACCCAAGAGACCCAGTACTTC. This sequence encodes CASSGGSTQETQYF.

The chain joins TRBV23-1 to TRBJ2-1; 11 bases agree with TRBD2. TRBV23-1 is assigned to the ORF class and has an uncertain function. The CDR3 has 11 residues. The V gene end was trimmed by 9 bases and the J gene end by 10 bases; junction bases not matched to a gene: 2. For the CDR3, the DNA is TGCGCCAGACTAGCGGGAGAGGAGCAGTTCTTC. Protein sequence: CARLAGEEQFF.

J is TRBJ2-3 and V is TRBV21-1; TRBD1, as called in the table, went unchecked against the DNA. TRBV21-1 is tagged as a pseudogene. The CDR3 covers 15 residues. The CDR3: CASSKQTGETDTQYF. The DNA for the CDR3 is TGTGCCAGCAGCAAACAGACAGGGGAGACAGATACGCAGTATTTT.

This chain connects TRBV27 to TRBJ2-3; TRBD2 matches at 11 bases. This CDR3 spans 15 amino acids. Trimming took 5 bases from V and 1 from J; bases not matched to a gene: 2. CDR1 is MNHEY and CDR2 is SMNVEV in the germline V gene (reference sequence). The CDR3 DNA reads as TGTGCCAGCAGTCCGGGACTAGCGGGCACAGATACGCAGTATTTT. Translated: CASSPGLAGTDTQYF.

This chain uses TRBV4-3 with TRBJ2-7; 7 bases map to TRBD1. The V gene's germline CDR1 is LGHNA and CDR2 YSLEER. Trimming took 0 bases from V and 2 from J; bases not matched to a gene: 4. The CDR3 totals 15 residues. This CDR3 is CASSQEGRGPYEQYF. CDR3 coding DNA: TGCGCCAGCAGCCAAGAGGGTAGGGGGCCCTACGAGCAGTACTTC.

The chain employs TRBV7-3 and TRBJ2-1, with D possibly TRBD1 on 6 matching bases. Looked up from germline, CDR1 is SGHTA and CDR2 is FQGTGA. With 0 bases removed from V and 5 bases from J, the gap between germline ends came to 11 bases. The CDR3 covers 15 residues. CDR3 in DNA: TGTGCCAGCAGCTTAACGTTGACAGGAAACAATGAGCAGTTCTTC. Translating gives CASSLTLTGNNEQFF.

The V and J genes are TRBV29-1 and TRBJ1-1, with D unclear. Trimming shortened V by 3 bases and J by 4 bases, and 12 bases separated the two germline ends. Per germline, CDR1 SQVTM and CDR2 ANQGSEA. The CDR3 spans 13 residues. CDR3 sequence (DNA): TGCAGCGTTGAGAGTCAACCGTTCACTGAAGCTTTCTTT. It specifies CSVESQPFTEAFF.

This sequence joins TRBV2 and TRBJ2-5; 7 bases are a match to TRBD2. The CDR3 spans 13 residues. The J segment lost 1 base and the V segment lost 4 bases, leaving 0 bases of the junction unmatched. Germline CDR1 is SNHLY and CDR2 is FYNNEI. The CDR3 reads CASSGLAQETQYF. As DNA, the CDR3 is TGTGCCAGCAGTGGACTAGCCCAAGAGACCCAGTACTTC.

This rearrangement joins TRBV9 to TRBJ1-3, with D tentatively TRBD1 (6 bases). This CDR3 spans 14 amino acids. The germline V gene has CDR1 SGDLS and CDR2 YYNGEE. V dropped 2 bases and J dropped 0 bases, with 6 bases sitting between them. The CDR3 nucleotides read TGTGCCAGCAGCGTGGACAGCTCTGGAAACACCATATATTTT. This encodes CASSVDSSGNTIYF.

This rearrangement joins TRBV11-2 to TRBJ1-2; 11 bases fit TRBD1. Germline V lookup: CDR1 SGHAT, CDR2 FQNNGV. CDR3 length equals 17 residues. Trimming cost V 6 bases and J 7 bases; bases outside gene matches: 16. DNA for the CDR3: TGTGCCAGCAGTCCCACCCCAGGACAGGGGGCGCCCGGTGGCTACACCTTC. Protein: CASSPTPGQGAPGGYTF.

This clone was seen more than once but under ten times. This chain connects TRBV6-4 to TRBJ2-1, with 7 bases aligning to TRBD2. Germline CDR1 and CDR2: MRHNA and SNTAGT. The trim removed 0 bases at V and 2 bases at J, leaving 4 bases unmatched. CDR3 length: 16 residues. The CDR3 loop is CASSDSPSGAYNEQFF. CDR3 coding DNA: TGTGCCAGCAGTGACTCACCTAGCGGAGCCTACAATGAGCAGTTCTTC.

V gene TRBV5-8 combines with J gene TRBJ1-5; possibly TRBD1 for D (6 bases). The ends were cut back, 5 bases at V and 4 bases at J, with 13 bases in the middle. CDR1 is SGHTS, CDR2 YDEGEE, per germline. The CDR3 consists of 14 residues. The CDR3 DNA reads TGTGCCAGCAGTCTACAGGGTTGGAATCAGCCCCAGCATTTT. Amino acid sequence: CASSLQGWNQPQHF.

This clone was seen more than once but under ten times. The chain is built from TRBV2 and TRBJ1-1; possible D gene TRBD1, 5 bases. In germline, CDR1 is SNHLY, CDR2 FYNNEI. The ends were cut back, 0 bases at V and 3 bases at J, with 11 bases in the middle. This CDR3 has 15 residues. The CDR3 region is CASSEALQGDTEAFF. CDR3 nucleotides: TGTGCCAGCAGTGAAGCGCTTCAGGGAGACACTGAAGCTTTCTTT. The whole variable domain, remainder taken from reference TRBV2 and TRBJ1-1, is EPEVTQTPSHQVTQMGQEVILRCVPISNHLYFYWYRQILGQKVEFLVSFYNNEISEKSEIFDDQFSVERPDGSNFTLKIRSTKLEDSAMYFCASSEALQGDTEAFFGQGTRLTVV.

The CDR3 reads CASSLVLGGSETQYF. As DNA, the CDR3 is TGTGCCAGCAGCTTGGTTTTGGGGGGTTCGGAGACCCAGTACTTC. The rearrangement joins TRBV5-4 to TRBJ2-5; tentative D call: TRBD2 (6 bases). This CDR3 has 15 amino acids. Looked up from germline, CDR1 is SGHNT and CDR2 is YYREEE (reference sequence). V lost 0 bases and J lost 5, with 14 bases in between.

The V gene is TRBV28, the J gene TRBJ2-1, with a tentative D call TRBD1 (5 bases). V was cut by 7 bases and J by 8 bases, with 12 bases left in between. CDR1 and CDR2 from the germline V gene are MDHEN and SYDVKM. The CDR3 length is 12 residues. DNA of the CDR3: TGTGCCAGCAAAGAGACAGACGATGAGCAGTTCTTC. It is translated as CASKETDDEQFF.

This chain uses TRBV30 with TRBJ1-5; D remains unclear. The CDR3 contains 13 residues. Per the germline V gene, CDR1 is GTSNPN and CDR2 is SVGIG (reference sequence). The V gene lost 0 bases and the J gene lost 6 bases, with 9 bases spanning the gap. CDR3 in amino acids: CAWSVGGSQPQHF. The CDR3, as DNA: TGTGCCTGGAGTGTAGGTGGTAGTCAGCCCCAGCATTTT.

The chain uses TRBV4-2 and TRBJ2-5, with 8 positions matching TRBD2. The CDR3 spans 16 residues. J gave up 4 bases and V 3 bases, and 10 bases lay outside the gene matches. CDR1 and CDR2 from the germline V gene are LGHNA and YNFKEQ. CDR3 sequence reads: CASSQPPGLGPETQYF. The CDR3 bases are TGTGCCAGCAGCCAGCCTCCGGGACTAGGACCAGAGACCCAGTACTTC.

This chain joins TRBV19 and TRBJ2-7; TRBD1 matches at 9 bases. Losses at the gene ends were 1 base for V and 3 bases for J; bases not matched to a gene: 4. Per the germline V gene, CDR1 is LNHDA and CDR2 is SQIVND (reference sequence). CDR3 length equals 15 residues. CDR3 DNA: TGTGCCAGTAGTATAGGCCCGGGACAGGGCTACGAGCAGTACTTC. Translation: CASSIGPGQGYEQYF.

V and J are TRBV30 and TRBJ2-2; maybe TRBD2 (5 bases). The germline CDR1 and CDR2 sequences are GTSNPN and SVGIG (reference sequence). Trimming removed 0 bases from V and 1 base from J, with 9 bases in between. CDR3 length: 15 amino acids. Here the CDR3 reads CAWSVTSWNTGELFF. For the CDR3, the DNA is TGTGCCTGGAGTGTAACTAGTTGGAACACCGGGGAGCTGTTTTTT.

The chain has TRBV30 and TRBJ1-4; D gene ambiguous. Between the trimmed V and J ends, which lost 0 bases and 5 bases, there was a span of 10 bases. The CDR3 covers 14 residues. Germline assignment: CDR1 GTSNPN and CDR2 SVGIG (reference sequence). The DNA for the CDR3 is TGTGCCTGGAGTGTATGGACGGGCAATGAAAAACTGTTTTTT. It translates to CAWSVWTGNEKLFF.

The chain uses TRBV5-1 and TRBJ2-5; no reliable D call. Germline CDR1 and CDR2: SGHRS and YFSETQ. This CDR3 has 16 amino acids. The germline V and J ends were trimmed by 5 bases and 5 bases, with 22 bases remaining between them. For the CDR3, the DNA is TGCGCCAGCAGTTCTACCCTAACCTGGAGTAAGGAGACCCAGTACTTC. Its protein product is CASSSTLTWSKETQYF.